This T cell receptor (beta chain) was captured by sequencing in a study of blood T cell repertoires in COVID-19. Study in general: Sources were T cells, B-cell-depleted T cells, or PBMCs; the material itself was cDNA or gDNA.

Trimming stripped 2 bases from V and 4 bases from J, with 17 bases between. Germline lookup yields CDR1 SEHNR and CDR2 FQNEAQ (reference sequence). This CDR3 contains 16 residues. Sequencing used immunoSEQ multiplex PCR; TCRdb keeps in-frame clones, though not all of them. Among more than 150,000 clones listed, 89% were seen once. This TCR was sampled from a man in his 60s with acute or convalescent COVID-19. The source material was peripheral blood. The chain combines TRBV7-9 with TRBJ1-2; the D is unclear. CDR3 DNA: TGTGCCAGCAGCTTACAAAGGGAAAGGGAGTCCTATGGCTACACCTTC. Translated, it gives CASSLQRERESYGYTF.